The clone carrying this T cell receptor (beta chain) was observed once. The target antigen is unknown. This sample was included in a study of B cell selection in AIRE deficiency. Study results and limitations: About 28% of healthy-shared Treg sequences were found among patient Tconv cells. AIRE-deficient Tconv and Treg repertoires matched healthy donors in TCRBV, CDR3 length, diversity. Of approximately 4,000 shared Treg TCRbeta sequences, roughly 33% were healthy-only, 7.5% to 9.5% patient-only.

Germline CDR1 reads SGHTA; CDR2 reads FQGNSA. Trimming left V 0 bases short and J 0 bases short, with 9 bases between. CDR3 length: 16 amino acids. CD4+CD127+ cells were sorted as the conventional CD4 T cells. The assay was immunoSEQ multiplex PCR, and TCRdb's table has in-frame clones only and misses some. The top ten clones hold about 0.19% of a sample with 20,000 to 30,000 clones, around 97% of them seen once. The chain links TRBV7-2 to TRBJ1-5; a weak D match, TRBD1 (5 bases). Sequenced sample: conventional CD4+ T cells sorted from PBMCs. The receptor's source is a human donor with AIRE deficiency. The CDR3 spells CASSLAGTDSNQPQHF. CDR3 DNA sequence: TGTGCCAGCAGCTTAGCGGGGACCGATAGCAATCAGCCCCAGCATTTT. Together with reference TRBV7-2 and TRBJ1-5, the CDR3 gives the full variable domain: GAGVSQSPSNKVTEKGKDVELRCDPISGHTALYWYRQSLGQGLEFLIYFQGNSAPDKSGLPSDRFSAERTGGSVSTLTIQRTQQEDSAVYLCASSLAGTDSNQPQHFGDGTRLSIL.